The entry that follows covers one T cell receptor beta chain sequence. Germline-derived CDR1 and CDR2 are SGHAT and FQNNGV. The V segment lost 5 bases and the J segment 8 bases; nucleotides outside the gene matches: 13. This CDR3 is 15 amino acids long. Per the original methods: Estimation of nucleated cell counts was performed using reference gene primer amplification. TCRdb keeps only in-frame clones here, not all; method: immunoSEQ multiplex PCR. V and J calls and clone size follow that table, whereas D and trimming were derived from the DNA. The profile shows approximately 270,000 clones, 75% to 90% of them singletons. These data originate in a study of blood T cell repertoires in COVID-19. Study at large: The United States, Italy and Spain supplied acute and convalescent COVID-19 samples. Sample material is recorded as cDNA or gDNA derived from T cells, B-cell-depleted T cells, or PBMCs.

This receptor was identified in a middle-aged man with acute or convalescent COVID-19. The sample comprised peripheral blood. This chain joins TRBV11-2 and TRBJ1-2, with 8 bases aligning to TRBD1. The CDR3 here is CASSGVGQGARGYTF. CDR3 sequence (DNA): TGTGCCAGCAGCGGGGTGGGGCAGGGGGCTCGCGGCTACACCTTC.